These 27 T cell receptor beta chains share one sample of origin, sequenced in a study of blood T cell repertoires in COVID-19. Method: immunoSEQ multiplex PCR; TCRdb's copy keeps in-frame clones and lacks some. Of 120,000 to 150,000 clones in the sample, about 88% were seen once. The material sequenced was peripheral blood. The source of these receptors is a human donor with acute or convalescent COVID-19. The donor label of this sample is uncertain.

The rearrangement links TRBV2 to TRBJ1-5; D gene unclear. Per germline, CDR1 SNHLY and CDR2 FYNNEI. With 5 bases removed from V and 2 bases from J, the gap between germline ends came to 10 bases. The CDR3 contains 14 residues. In DNA form, the CDR3 reads TGTGCCAGCAGTCAGACTAGGGGCAATCAGCCCCAGCATTTT. It codes for CASSQTRGNQPQHF.

The chain joins TRBV11-1 to TRBJ1-1; D uncertain. The CDR3 is made up of 12 amino acids. Germline V gene sequence: CDR1 SGHAT, CDR2 FQDESV (reference sequence). The V end was cut by 0 bases, the J end by 6 bases, with 5 bases between. The CDR3 region is CASSLATSEAFF. The CDR3, as DNA: TGTGCCAGCAGCTTAGCGACATCTGAAGCTTTCTTT.

V usage is TRBV7-6 and J usage is TRBJ1-1, with 8 bases matching TRBD1. V gave up 5 bases and J gave up 4 bases; unmatched junction bases: 12. This CDR3 contains 16 residues. The V gene's germline CDR1 is SGHVS and CDR2 FNYEAQ. DNA for the CDR3: TGTGCCAGCAGCCCGAGGGGCAGGGGGCTAGGCACTGAAGCTTTCTTT. It yields the protein CASSPRGRGLGTEAFF.

This rearrangement joins TRBV6-5 to TRBJ2-3, with D perhaps TRBD2 (5 bases). V gave up 11 bases and J gave up 2 bases, with 17 bases separating them. The CDR3 runs 14 residues. Germline values: CDR1 MNHEY, CDR2 SVGAGI. The chain's CDR3 is CAGGEAGYTDTQYF. The CDR3 DNA reads as TGTGCCGGAGGTGAGGCGGGCTACACAGATACGCAGTATTTT.

This chain uses TRBV5-4 with TRBJ2-3; 9 nucleotides agree with TRBD2. Germline CDR1 and CDR2: SGHNT and YYREEE (reference sequence). The V segment lost 1 base and the J segment 4 bases; nucleotides outside the gene matches: 4. The CDR3 has 15 residues. The CDR3 loop is CASSLRVAGADTQYF. Written as DNA, the CDR3 is TGTGCCAGCAGCTTGAGGGTAGCGGGAGCAGATACGCAGTATTTT.

This chain connects TRBV27 to TRBJ1-1; TRBD1 agrees at 8 bases. The germline V gene has CDR1 MNHEY and CDR2 SMNVEV (reference sequence). The CDR3 is 14 amino acids. V gave up 6 bases and J gave up 2 bases; unmatched junction bases: 5. CDR3 nucleotide sequence: TGTGCCAGCAGGCAGACAGGGGCCAACACTGAAGCTTTCTTT. Amino acids: CASRQTGANTEAFF.

This chain connects TRBV11-2 to TRBJ1-4; D is uncertain. The CDR3 sequence is 17 residues long. CDR1 is SGHAT, CDR2 FQNNGV, per germline. V gave up 1 base and J gave up 1 base, with 13 bases separating them. This chain's CDR3 is CASSLGMGRGTNEKLFF. DNA of the CDR3: TGTGCCAGCAGCTTAGGAATGGGGAGAGGAACTAATGAAAAACTGTTTTTT.

The rearrangement uses TRBV7-2 and TRBJ1-2; 7 bases agree with TRBD1. Germline loops: CDR1 SGHTA, CDR2 FQGNSA. CDR3 length: 16 residues. The ends lost 5 bases at V and 6 bases at J; junction bases unmatched: 15. CDR3 sequence reads: CASSPHPDRVDDGYTF. Written as DNA, the CDR3 is TGTGCCAGCAGCCCACACCCTGACAGGGTAGATGATGGCTACACCTTC.

The CDR3 DNA sequence: TGCGCCAGCAGCCAAGCCGCAGGGGTTCCATTAGGCTACACCTTC. This gives the protein CASSQAAGVPLGYTF. V and J are TRBV4-3 and TRBJ1-2; D is possibly TRBD1 (6 bases). Germline CDR1 reads LGHNA; CDR2 reads YSLEER. The CDR3 sequence is 15 residues long. The V and J ends lost 1 base and 8 bases respectively, with 17 bases between them.

The V gene is TRBV11-2, the J gene TRBJ1-6; possibly TRBD1 for D (5 bases). Germline CDR1 reads SGHAT; CDR2 reads FQNNGV. CDR3 length: 17 amino acids. The V gene lost 5 bases and the J gene lost 0 bases, with 14 bases spanning the gap. CDR3: CASSQKWGRSYNSPLHF. The CDR3 DNA is TGTGCCAGCAGCCAGAAATGGGGCCGCTCCTATAATTCACCCCTCCACTTT.

The CDR3 nucleotides are TGTGCCAGCAGCCCGGCAGGGTCCGTTAATGAAAAACTGTTTTTT. It is translated as CASSPAGSVNEKLFF. The rearrangement joins TRBV7-6 to TRBJ1-4; a weak D match, TRBD1 (5 bases). The germline gives CDR1 SGHVS, CDR2 FNYEAQ. The CDR3 runs to 15 residues. Trimming stripped 5 bases from V and 4 bases from J, with 14 bases between.

This chain joins TRBV6-5 and TRBJ2-7; TRBD1 aligns across 9 bases. The J segment lost 4 bases and the V segment lost 6 bases, leaving 7 bases of the junction unmatched. The germline V gene encodes CDR1 MNHEY and CDR2 SVGAGI. This CDR3 comprises 14 residues. CDR3 DNA: TGTGCCAGCAGCCTATACAGGGGGCAGTACGAGCAGTACTTC. It yields the protein CASSLYRGQYEQYF.

The chain joins TRBV11-3 to TRBJ1-1, with D unresolved. Trimming shortened V by 1 base and J by 4 bases, and 10 bases separated the two germline ends. This CDR3 spans 14 amino acids. Germline assignment: CDR1 SGHNT and CDR2 YENEEA. The DNA of the CDR3 is TGTGCCAGCAGCTTAGCGTCGGAGGCCACTGAAGCTTTCTTT. This codes for CASSLASEATEAFF.

The V call is TRBV29-1, the J call TRBJ2-1; no clear D. The V end was cut by 3 bases, the J end by 0 bases, with 9 bases between. The CDR3 spans 14 residues. Germline V CDR1 and CDR2: SQVTM, ANQGSEA. The CDR3 bases are TGCAGCGTTGACGCGCGCTCCTCCTACAATGAGCAGTTCTTC. This translates into CSVDARSSYNEQFF.

The gene calls are TRBV7-3 and TRBJ1-2, with 10 bases matching TRBD1. Germline V gene sequence: CDR1 SGHTA, CDR2 FQGTGA. The CDR3 length is 20 residues. Trimming took 2 bases from V and 3 from J; bases not matched to a gene: 18. CDR3: CASSLYPTTGTGVFDYGYTF. The CDR3 DNA is TGTGCCAGCAGCTTATACCCGACCACCGGGACAGGGGTTTTTGACTATGGCTACACCTTC.

This chain uses TRBV2 with TRBJ1-2, with 7 bases lining up with TRBD1. The V and J ends lost 7 bases and 2 bases, in that order; junction bases with no gene match: 7. The CDR3 totals 14 residues. The V gene's germline CDR1 is SNHLY and CDR2 FYNNEI. In DNA, the CDR3 is TGTGCCAGCACCTGGGACAGTGCGAACTATGGCTACACCTTC. Its protein is CASTWDSANYGYTF.

The chain employs TRBV5-1 and TRBJ1-4; 7 nucleotides line up with TRBD1. The CDR3 loop spans 15 amino acids. Germline V CDR1 and CDR2: SGHRS, YFSETQ. With V trimmed by 0 bases and J by 8 bases, 7 bases remained unmatched. CDR3 loop: CASSLAGTAEEKLFF. The CDR3 bases are TGCGCCAGCAGCTTGGCCGGGACAGCCGAAGAAAAACTGTTTTTT.

The rearrangement uses TRBV4-3 and TRBJ2-2; D possibly corresponds to TRBD1 (6 bases). Germline V lookup: CDR1 LGHNA, CDR2 YSLEER. Trimming took off 4 bases at V and 2 bases at J, with 11 bases between the two ends. CDR3 length equals 15 residues. CDR3 DNA sequence: TGCGCCAGCAGCCGGAAGGACAGAAACACCGGGGAGCTGTTTTTT. Translated: CASSRKDRNTGELFF.

This clone was counted a few times. V and J are TRBV10-3 and TRBJ2-2; D is unclear. This CDR3 spans 14 amino acids. V shed 6 bases and J shed 0 bases, with 8 bases lying between them. Germline loops: CDR1 ENHRY, CDR2 SYGVKD. Written as DNA, the CDR3 is TGTGCCATCAGCCGCACAGCGAACACCGGGGAGCTGTTTTTT. Translated, it gives CAISRTANTGELFF.

The chain carries TRBV3-1 (or the pseudogene TRBV3-2) and TRBJ2-2, with TRBD2 matching over 7 bases. This CDR3 comprises 16 residues. Germline V CDR1 and CDR2: LGHDT, YNNKEL (reference sequence). Losses at the gene ends were 0 bases for V and 6 bases for J; bases not matched to a gene: 7. The CDR3 reads CASSQDGGGLAGELFF. The CDR3 DNA follows: TGTGCCAGCAGCCAAGATGGCGGTGGACTAGCCGGGGAGCTGTTTTTT.

This chain joins TRBV6-5 and TRBJ1-5; D remains unclear. Trimming removed 4 bases from V and 0 bases from J, with 10 bases in between. The CDR3 has 15 residues. Looked up from germline, CDR1 is MNHEY and CDR2 is SVGAGI. This CDR3 is CASSSTVYSNQPQHF. In DNA form, the CDR3 reads TGTGCCAGCAGTTCCACAGTGTATAGCAATCAGCCCCAGCATTTT.

V is TRBV7-2 and J is TRBJ1-5; 8 bases map to TRBD1. CDR1 and CDR2 from the germline V gene are SGHTA and FQGNSA. The trim removed 1 base at V and 4 bases at J, leaving 9 bases unmatched. The CDR3 loop spans 17 amino acids. Here the CDR3 reads CASSLVAGGLGNQPQHF. In nucleotides, the CDR3 is TGTGCCAGCAGCTTAGTTGCAGGGGGCTTAGGGAATCAGCCCCAGCATTTT.

Details on this clone: The sample carries other DNA sequences with the same CDR3. The genes are TRBV5-1 and TRBJ2-3; no reliable D call. Trimming took off 0 bases at V and 5 bases at J, with 10 bases between the two ends. Germline lookup yields CDR1 SGHRS and CDR2 YFSETQ. This CDR3 is 14 amino acids long. CDR3 in amino acids: CASSLDTAGDTQYF. The DNA for the CDR3 is TGCGCCAGCAGCTTGGACACCGCAGGAGATACGCAGTATTTT.

This sequence joins TRBV5-8 and TRBJ2-2; 8 bases fit TRBD2. The CDR3 sequence is 16 residues long. Germline trimming cut 5 bases from V and 5 bases from J; bases unmatched to any gene: 11. CDR1 SGHTS and CDR2 YDEGEE come from the germline V gene. CDR3 region: CASSKTGTRRTGELFF. CDR3 nucleotides: TGTGCCAGCAGTAAGACCGGGACTAGAAGGACCGGGGAGCTGTTTTTT.

Written as DNA, the CDR3 is TGTGCCAGCAGCTTAGTCCCTTTAGCGGGAGGGCCTGGTCGGACCCAGTACTTC. The encoded protein is CASSLVPLAGGPGRTQYF. The chain has TRBV7-2 and TRBJ2-5, with TRBD2 identical over 11 bases. The CDR3 runs to 18 residues. With 1 base clipped from V and 7 bases from J, the junction kept 14 bases outside the gene matches. Germline V gene data show CDR1 as SGHTA and CDR2 as FQGNSA.

The rearrangement uses TRBV5-1 and TRBJ2-2; a weak D match, TRBD1 (6 bases). V dropped 2 bases and J dropped 4 bases, with 9 bases sitting between them. Germline V gives CDR1 SGHRS, CDR2 YFSETQ. CDR3 length equals 14 residues. Here the CDR3 DNA reads TGCGCCAGCAGCTTACAGGGATTCACCGGGGAGCTGTTTTTT. The encoded protein is CASSLQGFTGELFF. Using reference TRBV5-1 and TRBJ2-2 for the parts outside the CDR3, the full variable domain is KAGVTQTPRYLIKTRGQQVTLSCSPISGHRSVSWYQQTPGQGLQFLFEYFSETQRNKGNFPGRFSGRQFSNSRSEMNVSTLELGDSALYLCASSLQGFTGELFFGEGSRLTVL.

The genes are TRBV6-2 or TRBV6-3 and TRBJ2-7; D is perhaps TRBD2 (5 bases). V was pared by 2 bases and J by 0 bases, with 8 bases between. Germline CDR1 and CDR2: MNHEY and SVGEGT. This CDR3 is built from 14 residues. The CDR3 nucleotides read TGTGCCAGCAGTTACATTGCGGGCTCCTACGAGCAGTACGTC. This gives the protein CASSYIAGSYEQYV.